These 13 T cell receptor beta chains were sequenced from one sample in a study of T-cell memory formation after mild COVID-19. A single record per CDR3 protein comes from TCRdb applying MiXCR to the 5' RACE reads. The profile shows over 350,000 distinct CDR3 sequences, 16% of them singletons. Sequencing input: PBMCs or a T cell subset sorted from them (not recorded which). The receptor set was obtained from a man in his late teens or twenties who had mild COVID-19 (a few samples of this study predate the infection). Cell type and time point are not known.

This clonotype was counted between two and nine times. V usage is TRBV2 and J usage is TRBJ1-1; D unclear. V dropped 6 bases and J dropped 3 bases, with 2 bases sitting between them. From germline, CDR1 is SNHLY and CDR2 FYNNEI. The CDR3 has 10 residues. CDR3 region: CASRYTEAFF. The CDR3 DNA follows: TGTGCCAGCAGGTACACTGAAGCTTTCTTT.

The gene calls are TRBV10-2 and TRBJ1-1; no clear D. V was pared by 4 bases and J by 3 bases, with 6 bases between. Germline CDR1 is WSHSY and CDR2 is SAAADI. CDR3 length: 12 residues. The CDR3 sequence: CASSVRYTEAFF. CDR3 bases: TGCGCCAGCAGTGTAAGGTACACTGAAGCTTTCTTT.

This clonotype was observed a handful of times. The chain is built from TRBV20-1 and TRBJ1-5, with D unclear. The V end lost 3 bases, the J end lost 4 bases, and 19 bases lay between the germline ends. The CDR3 runs to 16 residues. Per the germline V gene, CDR1 is DFQATT and CDR2 is SNEGSKA (reference sequence). The CDR3 DNA follows: TGCAGTGCTAGGAGGTTTTTGTTGGGTTGTAATCAGCCCCAGCATTTT. Translation gives CSARRFLLGCNQPQHF.

This clonotype was counted many times. The CDR3 DNA reads as TGTGCCAGCAGTTTCAGACTAGCCGGGGAGCTGTTTTTT. Residues: CASSFRLAGELFF. The chain is built from TRBV27 and TRBJ2-2; the D gene is possibly TRBD2 (6 bases). The CDR3 runs to 13 residues. The V gene's germline CDR1 is MNHEY and CDR2 SMNVEV (reference sequence). V lost 3 bases to trimming and J lost 6 bases, with 8 bases between them.

The CDR3 loop is CASSFTGTNEKLFF. The CDR3, as DNA: TGTGCCAGCAGTTTTACAGGGACAAATGAAAAACTGTTTTTT. This chain links TRBV27 with TRBJ1-4, with TRBD1 as a possible D gene (6 bases). Between the trimmed V and J ends, which lost 3 bases and 5 bases, there was a span of 10 bases. In germline, CDR1 is MNHEY, CDR2 SMNVEV (reference sequence). The CDR3 has 14 amino acids.

The J gene is TRBJ2-7, the V gene TRBV5-1; no clear D gene. The CDR3 loop spans 13 amino acids. Deletions cut 2 bases from V and 1 base from J, with 7 bases between. Germline CDR1 and CDR2: SGHRS and YFSETQ. CDR3 sequence reads: CASSLAVSYEQYF. CDR3 nucleotides: TGCGCCAGCAGCTTAGCAGTGTCCTACGAGCAGTACTTC.

The J gene is TRBJ1-1, the V gene TRBV18; tentative D call: TRBD1 (6 bases). Germline V gene lookup returns CDR1 KGHSH and CDR2 LQKENI. Trimming took 3 bases from V and 6 from J, leaving 17 bases between them. The CDR3 totals 15 residues. The CDR3 bases are TGTGCCAGCTCACCCAGGGAGACAGGAACCTCTGAAGCTTTCTTT. Protein: CASSPRETGTSEAFF. Looking up the rest from reference TRBV18 and TRBJ1-1 gives the full variable domain: NAGVMQNPRHLVRRRGQEARLRCSPMKGHSHVYWYRQLPEEGLKFMVYLQKENIIDESGMPKERFSAEFPKEGPSILRIQQVVRGDSAAYFCASSPRETGTSEAFFGQGTRLTVV.

This clonotype has ten or more counts. J is TRBJ2-5 and V is TRBV7-9; D may be TRBD2 (6 bases). Germline values: CDR1 SEHNR, CDR2 FQNEAQ (reference sequence). The V gene lost 1 base and the J gene lost 1 base, with 10 bases spanning the gap. This CDR3 has 15 amino acids. CDR3 bases: TGTGCCAGCAGCTTAGAGGTCGGGGGCCAAGAGACCCAGTACTTC. Translating it yields CASSLEVGGQETQYF.

The J gene is TRBJ2-7, the V gene TRBV7-9; D is unresolved. Germline CDR1 reads SEHNR; CDR2 reads FQNEAQ (reference sequence). The CDR3 spans 13 residues. V was trimmed by 3 bases and J by 6 bases, leaving 12 bases between them. CDR3 region: CASSFVARREQYF. The CDR3 nucleotides read TGTGCCAGCAGCTTTGTTGCGCGACGCGAGCAGTACTTC.

V is TRBV6-4 and J is TRBJ2-2, with 9 bases fitting TRBD2. Germline V gene sequence: CDR1 MRHNA, CDR2 SNTAGT. The CDR3 is 17 residues long. After removal of 0 bases from V and 4 bases from J, the junction contained 6 bases not matched to a gene. CDR3 in amino acids: CASSDSSGGGATGELFF. The CDR3 DNA reads TGTGCCAGCAGTGACTCAAGCGGCGGGGGGGCCACCGGGGAGCTGTTTTTT.

The chain couples TRBV29-1 to TRBJ1-4; 8 bases are a match to TRBD1. V lost 6 bases and J lost 8; bases outside the gene matches: 8. The CDR3 runs to 13 residues. Germline V CDR1 and CDR2: SQVTM, ANQGSEA. The CDR3 bases are TGCAGCGTGAAGGCACAGGGGGACGAAAAACTGTTTTTT. Its translation: CSVKAQGDEKLFF.

This clonotype was picked up a small number of times. The J gene is TRBJ1-4, the V gene TRBV5-1; 7 bases fit TRBD1. CDR3 length: 14 residues. J was trimmed by 8 bases and V by 3 bases; bases with no gene match: 7. Germline values: CDR1 SGHRS, CDR2 YFSETQ. CDR3 nucleotide sequence: TGCGCCAGCAGCTCCAGGGGGGGTGGAGAAAAACTGTTTTTT. This translates into CASSSRGGGEKLFF.

V is TRBV4-2 and J is TRBJ2-7, with D unclear. The germline V gene has CDR1 LGHNA and CDR2 YNFKEQ. The CDR3 is 14 amino acids. The germline V and J ends were trimmed by 0 bases and 2 bases, with 8 bases remaining between them. Here the CDR3 reads CASSQERRAYEQYF. The CDR3 DNA sequence: TGTGCCAGCAGCCAAGAAAGGCGCGCCTACGAGCAGTACTTC.